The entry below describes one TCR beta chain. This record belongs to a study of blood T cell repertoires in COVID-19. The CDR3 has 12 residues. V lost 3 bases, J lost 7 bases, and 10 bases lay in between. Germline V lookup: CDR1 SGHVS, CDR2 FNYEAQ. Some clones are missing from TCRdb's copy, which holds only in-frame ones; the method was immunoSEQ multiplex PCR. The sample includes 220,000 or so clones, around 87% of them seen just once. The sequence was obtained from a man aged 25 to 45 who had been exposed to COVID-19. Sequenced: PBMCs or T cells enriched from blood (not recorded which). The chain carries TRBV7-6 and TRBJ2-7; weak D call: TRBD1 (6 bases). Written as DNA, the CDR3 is TGTGCCAGCAGCTTTCAGGGGCAGGAGCAGTACTTC. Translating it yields CASSFQGQEQYF.